This passage covers 17 T cell receptor beta chains from one sample sequenced in a study of blood T cell repertoires in COVID-19. Clones were sequenced by immunoSEQ multiplex PCR, and TCRdb holds only the in-frame ones, with some missing. The top ten hold roughly 0.76% of the sample, which has under 550,000 clones, around 90% seen once. Sequenced: peripheral blood. Every receptor here comes from a man between 18 and 29 years old with COVID-19, enrolled during active disease.

J is TRBJ2-7 and V is TRBV7-9, with 9 positions matching TRBD1. The V gene's germline CDR1 is SEHNR and CDR2 FQNEAQ (reference sequence). The CDR3 spans 17 residues. J lost 4 bases, V lost 0 bases, and 10 bases had no gene match. The CDR3 here is CASSLAPSGTGKYEQYF. For the CDR3, the DNA is TGTGCCAGCAGCTTAGCTCCCTCCGGGACAGGGAAATACGAGCAGTACTTC. The complete variable domain, with remaining parts taken from reference TRBV7-9 and TRBJ2-7, reads DTGVSQNPRHKITKRGQNVTFRCDPISEHNRLYWYRQTLGQGPEFLTYFQNEAQLEKSRLLSDRFSAERPKGSFSTLEIQRTEQGDSAMYLCASSLAPSGTGKYEQYFGPGTRLTVT.

The V and J genes are TRBV29-1 and TRBJ2-5; no firm D call. In germline, CDR1 is SQVTM, CDR2 ANQGSEA. With 7 bases removed from V and 5 bases from J, the gap between germline ends came to 14 bases. The CDR3 is made up of 12 amino acids. The CDR3 sequence: CSAVQIVETQYF. The CDR3 bases are TGCAGCGCAGTCCAAATAGTCGAGACCCAGTACTTC.

DNA of the CDR3: TGCGCCAGCAGCCAAGAACCGGCTAGCGGATCCAATGAGCAGTTCTTC. It specifies CASSQEPASGSNEQFF. The chain carries TRBV4-1 and TRBJ2-1; 7 bases are shared with TRBD2. The CDR3 length is 16 residues. The germline V gene has CDR1 MGHRA and CDR2 YSYEKL. J gave up 6 bases and V 0 bases, and 8 bases lay outside the gene matches.

This rearrangement joins TRBV6-5 to TRBJ1-6; D call uncertain. The germline V gene has CDR1 MNHEY and CDR2 SVGAGI. The CDR3 extends over 16 amino acids. Trimming left V 0 bases short and J 8 bases short, with 14 bases between. For the CDR3, the DNA is TGTGCCAGCAGTTACTCAAGCCGATACGGGGATTCACCCCTCCACTTT. This gives the protein CASSYSSRYGDSPLHF.

V and J are TRBV28 and TRBJ2-5; 9 bases match TRBD2. V dropped 6 bases and J dropped 5; count of bases not matched to a gene: 13. The CDR3 length is 16 residues. Germline CDR1 reads MDHEN; CDR2 reads SYDVKM. The CDR3 sequence is CASSPGGGRVRETQYF. CDR3 DNA: TGTGCCAGCAGCCCGGGGGGCGGGAGGGTCAGGGAGACCCAGTACTTC. Looking up the rest from reference TRBV28 and TRBJ2-5 gives the full variable domain: DVKVTQSSRYLVKRTGEKVFLECVQDMDHENMFWYRQDPGLGLRLIYFSYDVKMKEKGDIPEGYSVSREKKERFSLILESASTNQTSMYLCASSPGGGRVRETQYFGPGTRLLVL.

The CDR3 spells CASRRDSVHNEQFF. The CDR3 DNA follows: TGCGCCAGCCGGAGAGATAGCGTCCACAATGAGCAGTTCTTC. The rearrangement links TRBV10-2 to TRBJ2-1, with TRBD2 as a possible D gene (5 bases). The CDR3 runs to 14 residues. The V gene lost 8 bases and the J gene lost 5 bases, with 16 bases spanning the gap. Germline CDR1 is WSHSY and CDR2 is SAAADI.

The V call is TRBV19, the J call TRBJ2-6; TRBD1 aligns across 9 bases. Germline V gene sequence: CDR1 LNHDA, CDR2 SQIVND (reference sequence). CDR3 length equals 18 residues. V gave up 3 bases and J gave up 2 bases; unmatched junction bases: 8. The chain's CDR3 is CASSIGTGYFAGANVLTF. The CDR3 DNA reads as TGTGCCAGTAGTATCGGGACAGGGTACTTCGCTGGGGCCAACGTCCTGACTTTC.

The chain links TRBV25-1 to TRBJ2-1, with D maybe TRBD2 (7 bases). The CDR3 length is 14 residues. In germline, CDR1 is MGHDK, CDR2 SYGVNS. V lost 4 bases and J lost 4, with 11 bases in between. In DNA, the CDR3 is TGTGCCAGCAGTGGTGGGGGGGCTTACAATGAGCAGTTCTTC. Amino acids: CASSGGGAYNEQFF.

This chain uses TRBV19 with TRBJ1-2; a weak D match, TRBD1 (5 bases). V was pared by 4 bases and J by 0 bases, with 18 bases between. The CDR3 runs to 17 residues. From germline, CDR1 is LNHDA and CDR2 SQIVND (reference sequence). CDR3 bases: TGTGCCAGTAGTAGAAGGACACAAATCCAGGCTAACTATGGCTACACCTTC. It translates to CASSRRTQIQANYGYTF. Using reference TRBV19 and TRBJ1-2 for the parts outside the CDR3, the full variable domain is DGGITQSPKYLFRKEGQNVTLSCEQNLNHDAMYWYRQDPGQGLRLIYYSQIVNDFQKGDIAEGYSVSREKKESFPLTVTSAQKNPTAFYLCASSRRTQIQANYGYTFGSGTRLTVV.

The chain has TRBV21-1 and TRBJ2-2; TRBD2 is taken as the D call from the table, unchecked against the DNA. TRBV21-1 is a pseudogene locus. This CDR3 is built from 14 residues. The CDR3 reads CASGGTAKVGELFF. The DNA for the CDR3 is TGTGCCAGCGGGGGGACTGCCAAGGTCGGGGAGCTGTTTTTT.

Points on this clone: This same CDR3 is encoded by further DNA sequences in the sample. The chain carries TRBV5-1 and TRBJ2-3; TRBD2 matches 10 bases. The CDR3 spans 15 residues. The germline V gene encodes CDR1 SGHRS and CDR2 YFSETQ. V dropped 2 bases and J dropped 2; count of bases not matched to a gene: 2. The CDR3, as DNA: TGCGCCAGCAGCTTAGCGGGAGGGATCACAGATACGCAGTATTTT. It encodes CASSLAGGITDTQYF.

V is TRBV7-9 and J is TRBJ2-7; 7 positions agree with TRBD1. Germline V gene lookup returns CDR1 SEHNR and CDR2 FQNEAQ (reference sequence). The V gene end was trimmed by 0 bases and the J gene end by 6 bases; junction bases not matched to a gene: 5. The CDR3 consists of 14 residues. CDR3 residues: CASSLARPGGEQYF. DNA of the CDR3: TGTGCCAGCAGCTTAGCGCGTCCAGGGGGCGAGCAGTACTTC. Based on the CDR3 plus reference TRBV7-9 and TRBJ2-7, the full variable domain is DTGVSQNPRHKITKRGQNVTFRCDPISEHNRLYWYRQTLGQGPEFLTYFQNEAQLEKSRLLSDRFSAERPKGSFSTLEIQRTEQGDSAMYLCASSLARPGGEQYFGPGTRLTVT.

CDR3 sequence reads: CASRAPGGGQYF. CDR3 coding DNA: TGCGCCAGCAGGGCCCCTGGCGGGGGGCAGTATTTT. V is TRBV10-1 and J is TRBJ2-3; TRBD2 matches 7 bases. This CDR3 region has 12 residues. Looked up from germline, CDR1 is WNHNN and CDR2 is SYGVQD (reference sequence). The V segment lost 6 bases and the J segment 11 bases; nucleotides outside the gene matches: 8.

This chain connects TRBV27 to TRBJ1-5, with D possibly matching TRBD1 (5 bases). The V and J ends lost 6 bases and 0 bases respectively, with 12 bases between them. Per the germline V gene, CDR1 is MNHEY and CDR2 is SMNVEV (reference sequence). The length of the CDR3 is 15 residues. CDR3 coding DNA: TGTGCCAGCAGCTCATACGACAGTAGCAATCAGCCCCAGCATTTT. Its translation: CASSSYDSSNQPQHF.

The rearrangement links TRBV29-1 to TRBJ2-5; TRBD2 aligns across 12 bases. Unmatched junction bases numbered 8, after V lost 6 bases and J lost 0 bases. Germline assignment: CDR1 SQVTM and CDR2 ANQGSEA. This CDR3 contains 16 residues. In DNA form, the CDR3 reads TGCAGCGTCCCCGCGACTAGCGGGAGATACCAAGAGACCCAGTACTTC. This translates into CSVPATSGRYQETQYF. The full variable domain, in which reference TRBV29-1 and TRBJ2-5 provide the parts outside the CDR3, is SAVISQKPSRDICQRGTSLTIQCQVDSQVTMMFWYRQQPGQSLTLIATANQGSEATYESGFVIDKFPISRPNLTFSTLTVSNMSPEDSSIYLCSVPATSGRYQETQYFGPGTRLLVL.

The chain uses TRBV6-5 and TRBJ1-5; D is possibly TRBD1 (5 bases). V was shortened by 5 bases and J by 4 bases, with 12 bases between the two germline ends. CDR1 is MNHEY and CDR2 is SVGAGI in the germline V gene. This CDR3 contains 14 residues. The CDR3: CASSIQDGNQPQHF. CDR3 DNA sequence: TGTGCCAGCAGTATACAGGATGGGAATCAGCCCCAGCATTTT.

The chain combines TRBV7-9 with TRBJ2-7; no definite D call. The V end was cut by 5 bases, the J end by 6 bases, with 14 bases between. The germline V gene encodes CDR1 SEHNR and CDR2 FQNEAQ (reference sequence). This CDR3 spans 13 amino acids. This CDR3 reads CASSPNLITEQYF. CDR3 nucleotide sequence: TGTGCCAGCAGCCCAAATCTAATAACCGAGCAGTACTTC.